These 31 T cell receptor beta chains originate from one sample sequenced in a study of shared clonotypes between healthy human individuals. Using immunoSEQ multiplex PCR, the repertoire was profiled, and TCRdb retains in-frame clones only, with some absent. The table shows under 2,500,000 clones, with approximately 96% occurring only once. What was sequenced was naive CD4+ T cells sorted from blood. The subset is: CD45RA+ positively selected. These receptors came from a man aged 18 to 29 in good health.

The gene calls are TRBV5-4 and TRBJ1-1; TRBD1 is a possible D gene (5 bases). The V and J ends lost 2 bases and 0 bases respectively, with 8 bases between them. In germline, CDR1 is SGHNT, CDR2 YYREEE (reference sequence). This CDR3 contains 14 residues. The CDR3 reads CASSFDSMNTEAFF. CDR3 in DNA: TGTGCCAGCAGCTTTGACAGCATGAACACTGAAGCTTTCTTT.

As DNA, the CDR3 is TGCGCCAGCAGCTTGGCTGGGTTCGGAACTAGCACAGATACGCAGTATTTT. It codes for CASSLAGFGTSTDTQYF. This sequence joins TRBV5-1 and TRBJ2-3, with D uncertain. The germline V gene encodes CDR1 SGHRS and CDR2 YFSETQ. This CDR3 spans 17 amino acids. The V and J ends lost 0 bases and 0 bases respectively, with 14 bases between them.

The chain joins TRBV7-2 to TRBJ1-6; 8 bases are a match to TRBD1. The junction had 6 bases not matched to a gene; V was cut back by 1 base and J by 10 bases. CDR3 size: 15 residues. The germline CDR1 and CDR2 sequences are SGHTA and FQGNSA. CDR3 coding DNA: TGTGCCAGCAGCTTAGGGACAGGGATGGAATCACCCCTCCACTTT. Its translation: CASSLGTGMESPLHF.

CDR3 sequence reads: CASSGGLAEPEATDTQYF. DNA for the CDR3: TGCGCCAGCAGCGGGGGACTAGCGGAGCCGGAGGCAACAGATACGCAGTATTTT. The rearrangement joins TRBV5-1 to TRBJ2-3, with 11 bases that match TRBD2. CDR1 is SGHRS and CDR2 is YFSETQ in the germline V gene. This CDR3 region has 18 residues. Germline trimming cut 4 bases from V and 3 bases from J; bases unmatched to any gene: 13.

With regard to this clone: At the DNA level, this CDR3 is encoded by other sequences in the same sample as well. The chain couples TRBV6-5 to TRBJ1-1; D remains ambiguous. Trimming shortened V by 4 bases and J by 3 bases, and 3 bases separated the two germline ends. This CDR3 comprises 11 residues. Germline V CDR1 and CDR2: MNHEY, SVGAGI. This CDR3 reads CASSSYTEAFF. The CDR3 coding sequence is TGTGCCAGCAGTTCGTACACTGAAGCTTTCTTT.

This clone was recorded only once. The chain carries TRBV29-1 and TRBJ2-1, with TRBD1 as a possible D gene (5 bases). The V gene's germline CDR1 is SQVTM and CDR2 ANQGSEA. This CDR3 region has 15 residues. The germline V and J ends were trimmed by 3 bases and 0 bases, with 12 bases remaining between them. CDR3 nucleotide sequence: TGCAGCGTTGATTATAGGGGAAGCTCCTACAATGAGCAGTTCTTC. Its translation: CSVDYRGSSYNEQFF.

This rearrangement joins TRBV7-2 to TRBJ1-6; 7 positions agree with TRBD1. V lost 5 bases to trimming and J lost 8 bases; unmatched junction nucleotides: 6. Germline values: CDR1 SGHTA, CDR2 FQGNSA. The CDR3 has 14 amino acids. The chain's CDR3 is CASSPRQGYSPLHF. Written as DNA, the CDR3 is TGTGCCAGCAGCCCGAGACAGGGATATTCACCCCTCCACTTT.

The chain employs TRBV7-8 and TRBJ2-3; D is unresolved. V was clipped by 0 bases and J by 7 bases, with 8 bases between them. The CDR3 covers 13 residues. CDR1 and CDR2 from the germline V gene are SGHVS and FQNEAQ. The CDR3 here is CASSLALGNTQYF. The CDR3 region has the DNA TGTGCCAGCAGCTTAGCGCTGGGGAATACGCAGTATTTT.

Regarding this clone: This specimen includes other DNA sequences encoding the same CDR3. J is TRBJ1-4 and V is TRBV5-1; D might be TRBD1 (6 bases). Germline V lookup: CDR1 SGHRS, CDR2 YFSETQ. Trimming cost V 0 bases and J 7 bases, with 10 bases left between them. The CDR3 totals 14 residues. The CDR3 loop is CASSLGTAGEKLFF. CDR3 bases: TGCGCCAGCAGCTTGGGGACAGCTGGTGAAAAACTGTTTTTT.

The CDR3 coding sequence is TGTGCCAGCTCGGCGGGACAGAGCTATGAGACCCAGTACTTC. It translates to CASSAGQSYETQYF. The chain uses TRBV2 and TRBJ2-5, with a weak D call TRBD1 (7 bases). This CDR3 is 14 amino acids long. In germline, CDR1 is SNHLY, CDR2 FYNNEI. Trimming stripped 8 bases from V and 5 bases from J, with 18 bases between.

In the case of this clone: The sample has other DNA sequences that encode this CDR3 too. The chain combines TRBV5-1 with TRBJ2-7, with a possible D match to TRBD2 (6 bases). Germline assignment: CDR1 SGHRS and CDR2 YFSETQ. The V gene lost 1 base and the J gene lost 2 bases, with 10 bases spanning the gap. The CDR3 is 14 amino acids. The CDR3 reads CASSLSGGAYEQYF. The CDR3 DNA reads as TGCGCCAGCAGCTTGTCGGGCGGGGCCTACGAGCAGTACTTC.

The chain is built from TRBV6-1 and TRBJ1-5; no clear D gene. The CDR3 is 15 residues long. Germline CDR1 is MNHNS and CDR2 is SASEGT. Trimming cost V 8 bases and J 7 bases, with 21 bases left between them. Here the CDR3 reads CASGPGTGSGQPQHF. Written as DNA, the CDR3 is TGTGCCAGCGGCCCCGGCACCGGCTCGGGCCAGCCCCAGCATTTT.

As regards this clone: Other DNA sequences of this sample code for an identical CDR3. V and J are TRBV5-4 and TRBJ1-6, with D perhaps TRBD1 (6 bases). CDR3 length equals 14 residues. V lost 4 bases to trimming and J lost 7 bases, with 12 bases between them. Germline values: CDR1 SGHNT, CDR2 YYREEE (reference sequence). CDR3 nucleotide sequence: TGTGCCAGCAGCCTGGACAGTATCAATTCACCCCTCCACTTT. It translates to CASSLDSINSPLHF.

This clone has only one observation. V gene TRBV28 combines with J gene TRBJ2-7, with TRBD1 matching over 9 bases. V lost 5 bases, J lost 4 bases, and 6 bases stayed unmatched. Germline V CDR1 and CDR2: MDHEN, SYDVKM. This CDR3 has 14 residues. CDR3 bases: TGTGCCAGCAGTATGACACAGGGGGCTTACGAGCAGTACTTC. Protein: CASSMTQGAYEQYF.

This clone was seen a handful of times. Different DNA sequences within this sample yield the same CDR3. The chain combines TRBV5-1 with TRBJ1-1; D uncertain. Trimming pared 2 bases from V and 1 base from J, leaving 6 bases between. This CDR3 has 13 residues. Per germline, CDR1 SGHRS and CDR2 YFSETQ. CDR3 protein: CASSFQENTEAFF. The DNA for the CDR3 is TGCGCCAGCAGCTTTCAGGAGAACACTGAAGCTTTCTTT.

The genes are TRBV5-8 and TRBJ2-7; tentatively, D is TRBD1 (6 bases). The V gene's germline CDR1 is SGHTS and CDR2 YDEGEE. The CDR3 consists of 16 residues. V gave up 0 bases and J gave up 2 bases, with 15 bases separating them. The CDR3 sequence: CASSLELGDNTYEQYF. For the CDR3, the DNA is TGTGCCAGCAGCTTGGAATTGGGGGACAACACCTACGAGCAGTACTTC.

DNA for the CDR3: TGCAGCGTTGAAGATCCGAGGTCTGCTAACTATGGCTACACCTTC. It codes for CSVEDPRSANYGYTF. The V call is TRBV29-1, the J call TRBJ1-2, with D unclear. V was clipped by 0 bases and J by 0 bases, with 11 bases between them. Germline assignment: CDR1 SQVTM and CDR2 ANQGSEA. This CDR3 is 15 amino acids long.

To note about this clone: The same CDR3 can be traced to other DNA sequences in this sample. CDR3 loop: CASTDRATNEKLFF. The CDR3 DNA sequence: TGTGCCAGCACCGACAGAGCAACTAATGAAAAACTGTTTTTT. The chain joins TRBV6-5 to TRBJ1-4; TRBD1 might be the D (5 bases). Germline CDR1 is MNHEY and CDR2 is SVGAGI. This CDR3 region has 14 residues. V was cut by 7 bases and J by 0 bases, with 9 bases left in between.

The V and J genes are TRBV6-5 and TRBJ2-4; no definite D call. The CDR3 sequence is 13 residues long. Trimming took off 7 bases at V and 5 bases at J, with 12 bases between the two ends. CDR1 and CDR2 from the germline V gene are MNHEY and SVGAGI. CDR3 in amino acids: CASKKPAENIQYF. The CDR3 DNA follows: TGTGCCAGCAAAAAGCCGGCGGAAAACATTCAGTACTTC.

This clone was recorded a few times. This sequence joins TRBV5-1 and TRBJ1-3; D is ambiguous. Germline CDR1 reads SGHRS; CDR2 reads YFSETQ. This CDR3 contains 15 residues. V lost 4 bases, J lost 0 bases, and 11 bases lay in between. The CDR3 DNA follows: TGCGCCAGCAGCATCGGCCCTAGCTCTGGAAACACCATATATTTT. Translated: CASSIGPSSGNTIYF.

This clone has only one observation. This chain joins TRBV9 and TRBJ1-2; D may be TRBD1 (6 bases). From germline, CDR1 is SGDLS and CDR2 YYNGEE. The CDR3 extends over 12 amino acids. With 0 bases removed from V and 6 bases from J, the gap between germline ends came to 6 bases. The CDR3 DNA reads TGTGCCAGCAGCGTAGACAGGGATGGCTACACCTTC. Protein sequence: CASSVDRDGYTF.

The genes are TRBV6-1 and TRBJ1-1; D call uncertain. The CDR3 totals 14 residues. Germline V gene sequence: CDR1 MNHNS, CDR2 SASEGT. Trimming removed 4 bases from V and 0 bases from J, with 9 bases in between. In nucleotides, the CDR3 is TGTGCCAGCAGTGGGACCGCCCTGAACACTGAAGCTTTCTTT. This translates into CASSGTALNTEAFF.

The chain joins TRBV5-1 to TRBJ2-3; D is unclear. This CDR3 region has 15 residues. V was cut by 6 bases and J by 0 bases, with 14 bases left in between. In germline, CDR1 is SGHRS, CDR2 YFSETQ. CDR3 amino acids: CASTLHGASTDTQYF. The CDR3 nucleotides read TGCGCCAGCACACTCCACGGAGCGAGCACAGATACGCAGTATTTT.

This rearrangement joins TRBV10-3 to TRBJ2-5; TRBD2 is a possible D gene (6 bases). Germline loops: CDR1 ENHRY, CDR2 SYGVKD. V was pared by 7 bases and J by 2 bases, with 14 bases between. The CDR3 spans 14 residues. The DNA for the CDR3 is TGTGCCATCAACGACGCGGGGCGGCAAGAGACCCAGTACTTC. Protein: CAINDAGRQETQYF.

The chain's CDR3 is CASSHSTGTYGYTF. CDR3 bases: TGTGCCAGCAGTCATTCGACAGGGACCTATGGCTACACCTTC. This chain links TRBV6-5 with TRBJ1-2, with 7 bases that match TRBD1. Trimming took 5 bases from V and 4 from J; bases not matched to a gene: 7. Looked up from germline, CDR1 is MNHEY and CDR2 is SVGAGI. The CDR3 has 14 amino acids.

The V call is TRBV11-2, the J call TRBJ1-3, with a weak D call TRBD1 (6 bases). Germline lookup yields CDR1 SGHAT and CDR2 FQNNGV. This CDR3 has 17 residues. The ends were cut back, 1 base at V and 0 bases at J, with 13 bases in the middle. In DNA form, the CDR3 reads TGTGCCAGCAGCTTAGTTTACAGGGCATCCTCTGGAAACACCATATATTTT. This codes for CASSLVYRASSGNTIYF.

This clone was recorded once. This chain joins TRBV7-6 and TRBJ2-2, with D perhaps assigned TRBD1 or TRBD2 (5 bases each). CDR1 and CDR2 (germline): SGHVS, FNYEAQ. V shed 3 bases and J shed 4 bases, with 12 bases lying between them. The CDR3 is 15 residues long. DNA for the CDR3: TGTGCCAGCAGCTTGGGGGTTAATCCCACCGGGGAGCTGTTTTTT. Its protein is CASSLGVNPTGELFF.

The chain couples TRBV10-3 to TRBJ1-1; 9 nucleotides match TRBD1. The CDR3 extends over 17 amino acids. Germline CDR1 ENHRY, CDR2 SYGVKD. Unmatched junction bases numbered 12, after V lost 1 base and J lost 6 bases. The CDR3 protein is CAISELIGRTGDPEAFF. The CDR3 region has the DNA TGTGCCATCAGTGAGTTGATAGGTCGGACAGGGGATCCTGAAGCTTTCTTT.

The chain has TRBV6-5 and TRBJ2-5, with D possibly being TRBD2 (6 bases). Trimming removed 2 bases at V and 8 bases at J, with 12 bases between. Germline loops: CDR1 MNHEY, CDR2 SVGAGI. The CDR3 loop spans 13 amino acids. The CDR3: CASSYPGTSTQYF. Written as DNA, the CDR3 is TGTGCCAGCAGTTACCCAGGGACTTCCACCCAGTACTTC.

The CDR3 sequence is CAISGTPGQPNTEAFF. In DNA form, the CDR3 reads TGTGCCATCAGTGGGACCCCGGGACAGCCGAACACTGAAGCTTTCTTT. The chain combines TRBV10-3 with TRBJ1-1; 7 nucleotides line up with TRBD1. CDR3 length equals 16 residues. The germline V gene has CDR1 ENHRY and CDR2 SYGVKD. V lost 4 bases and J lost 1; bases outside the gene matches: 9.

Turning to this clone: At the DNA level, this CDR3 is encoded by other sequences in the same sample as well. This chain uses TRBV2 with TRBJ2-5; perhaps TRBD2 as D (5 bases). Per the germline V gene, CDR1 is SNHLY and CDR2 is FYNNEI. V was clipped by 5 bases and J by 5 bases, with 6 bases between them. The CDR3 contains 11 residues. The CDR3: CASSTRETQYF. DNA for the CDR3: TGTGCCAGCAGTACTAGGGAGACCCAGTACTTC.